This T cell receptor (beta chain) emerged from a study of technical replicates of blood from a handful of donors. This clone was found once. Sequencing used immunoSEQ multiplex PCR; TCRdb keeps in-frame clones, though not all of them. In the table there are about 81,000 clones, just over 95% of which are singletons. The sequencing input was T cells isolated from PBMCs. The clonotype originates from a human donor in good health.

The CDR3 protein is CASSLAGSPGEQFF. The DNA for the CDR3 is TGCGCCAGCAGCCTAGCGGGATCCCCGGGTGAGCAGTTCTTC. This chain uses TRBV5-1 with TRBJ2-1; 9 nucleotides line up with TRBD2. With V trimmed by 4 bases and J by 9 bases, 8 bases remained unmatched. The CDR3 has 14 residues. Germline CDR1 SGHRS, CDR2 YFSETQ.